A selection of T cell receptor beta chains follows, all from one sample in a study of cytomegalovirus exposure and HLA in healthy donors. Assay: immunoSEQ multiplex PCR; the TCRdb copy retains only in-frame clones and omits some. The sample records over 100,000 clones, more than 65% being singletons. The sample was PBMCs. Every receptor here comes from a woman between 25 and 40 years old in good health and CMV-seronegative. CDR3s include the opening cysteine and the closing phenylalanine or tryptophan. D genes are given only for firm matches. Where a row states a size, it is once, few, many or the class of an expanded clone; other rows omit it.

v_call	clone_size	d_call	j_call	cdr3_nt	cdr3_aa
TRBV7-9	few	TRBD1	TRBJ1-5	TGTGCCAGCAGCCGGGACAGGGCGGATCAGCCCCAGCATTTT	CASSRDRADQPQHF
TRBV4-3	.	.	TRBJ2-2	TGCGCCAGCAGCGCCGTACTGAGCACTCTAGCCAGGGAGCTGTTTTTT	CASSAVLSTLARELFF
TRBV18	.	TRBD2	TRBJ2-7	TGTGCCAGCTCACCACGGCTAGCGGCCTACGAGCAGTACTTC	CASSPRLAAYEQYF
TRBV5-8	.	.	TRBJ2-6	TGTGCCAGCAGCTTCTCTCCAGGGGCCGGGGCCAACGTCCTGACTTTC	CASSFSPGAGANVLTF
TRBV5-1	.	.	TRBJ2-3	TGCGCCAGCACCTTAGCGGGCACAGATACGCAGTATTTT	CASTLAGTDTQYF
TRBV28	.	.	TRBJ2-2	TGTGCCAGCAGTTTCCAGGGCAACACCGGGGAGCTGTTTTTT	CASSFQGNTGELFF
TRBV6-1	.	.	TRBJ1-5	TGTGCCAGCAGTGAAACATTCAATCAGCCCCAGCATTTT	CASSETFNQPQHF
TRBV6-5	.	TRBD1	TRBJ2-7	TGTGCCAGCAGACCCTCGGGGACAGGGGTCCACGAGCAGTACTTC	CASRPSGTGVHEQYF
TRBV6-1	.	.	TRBJ1-5	TGTGCCAGCAGCTCCAATCAGCCCCAGCATTTT	CASSSNQPQHF
TRBV7-9	.	.	TRBJ1-5	TGTGCCAGCAGCTTAGGAGGTCCCAATCAGCCCCAGCATTTT	CASSLGGPNQPQHF
TRBV27	.	.	TRBJ2-7	TGTGCCAGCAGTTCCGGGACTTCTGCCTACGAGCAGTACTTC	CASSSGTSAYEQYF
TRBV28	.	.	TRBJ1-1	TGTGCCAGCAGTTTATCGACCCATATTAGAACTATGAACACTGAAGCTTTCTTT	CASSLSTHIRTMNTEAFF
TRBV25-1	.	.	TRBJ2-2	TGTGCCAGCAGTGAATCGGGCAGGGACACCGGGGAGCTGTTTTTT	CASSESGRDTGELFF
TRBV19	few	TRBD1	TRBJ2-7	TGTGCCAGTAGTTCCCGACAGGGTGGACACGAGCAGTACTTC	CASSSRQGGHEQYF
TRBV9	.	.	TRBJ2-1	TGTGCCAGCAGCACCCACTCTAACAATGAGCAGTTCTTC	CASSTHSNNEQFF
TRBV11-2	.	.	TRBJ2-1	TGTGCCAGCAGCTTCCTTTCTAGCAGCGGGCTCTCCTACAATGAGCAGTTCTTC	CASSFLSSSGLSYNEQFF
TRBV5-1	few	TRBD2	TRBJ2-7	TGCGCCAGCAGCGTAACTAGCGGGGATTCCTACGAGCAGTACTTC	CASSVTSGDSYEQYF
TRBV4-1	.	.	TRBJ2-2	TGCGCCAGCAGCCCTACCCTGACCGGGGAGCTGTTTTTT	CASSPTLTGELFF
TRBV4-2	.	.	TRBJ1-5	TGTGCCAGCAGCCAAGTTCTCGGGAGCAATCAGCCCCAGCATTTT	CASSQVLGSNQPQHF
TRBV5-1	.	.	TRBJ2-3	TGCGCCAGCAGCTTGTGGACATCAGATACGCAGTATTTT	CASSLWTSDTQYF
TRBV2	few	TRBD1	TRBJ1-1	TGTGCCAGCAGTGACCCCCCGACAGGGGTAAGGGAAGCTTTCTTT	CASSDPPTGVREAFF